Detailed here is one T cell receptor beta chain. The target antigen is unknown. These data originate in a study of OX40 agonist ivuxolimab in advanced cancers. The overall study: Dose-escalation patients had hepatocellular carcinoma, melanoma, renal cell or head and neck cancer. It was permissible to have had prior anti-PD-1, anti-PD-L1 or anti-CTLA-4 therapy, and approximately 41% had some. The study's findings and limits: Clonal expansion was among the lowest in partial responders at 0.1-3.0 mg/kg, especially CD8+.

TCRdb's copy holds only in-frame clones and misses some; the assay was immunoSEQ multiplex PCR. The sample consists of about 80,000 clones, 85% to 95% of them appearing once. Sequencing used CD4+ or CD8+ T cells sorted from blood, obtained in a trial of the OX40 agonist ivuxolimab. The clonotype comes from an adult with an advanced solid tumor such as melanoma, head and neck, liver or kidney cancer.

CDR3 amino acids: CASSEVEWDRGTEAFF. DNA of the CDR3: TGTGCCAGCAGTGAAGTAGAATGGGACAGGGGCACTGAAGCTTTCTTT. V and J are TRBV6-1 and TRBJ1-1, with TRBD1 matching over 10 bases. CDR1 is MNHNS and CDR2 is SASEGT in the germline V gene. The V gene end was trimmed by 1 base and the J gene end by 4 bases; junction bases not matched to a gene: 6. The CDR3 runs 16 residues.